The clone carrying this T cell receptor (beta chain) was seen at least ten times. What it binds is unknown. The data stem from a study of spatial heterogeneity in lung cancer. General observations from the study: At tumor resection, ubiquitous expanded TCRs were detected in blood more often than later.

Time point: sample taken at primary tumor resection. Sequencing of whole RNA from tumor, nontumor lung or frozen PBMC involved no sorting. Untreated early-stage non-small cell lung cancer patients, around 72 in total, were the donors. Each CDR3 protein is one row after TCRdb ran MiXCR on the 5' RACE reads. In the table there are tens of thousands of distinct CDR3 sequences, about 4.3% of which are singletons. The sequenced sample was PBMCs, obtained at surgery. This receptor was taken from a male donor with early-stage non-small cell lung cancer.

The CDR3 here is CALPGKSVTGELFF. In DNA form, the CDR3 reads TGTGCCCTTCCTGGTAAATCGGTTACCGGGGAGCTGTTTTTT. This sequence joins TRBV2 and TRBJ2-2; unclear D gene. Germline V gene data show CDR1 as SNHLY and CDR2 as FYNNEI. V was cut by 11 bases and J by 5 bases, with 18 bases left in between. This CDR3 spans 14 amino acids.